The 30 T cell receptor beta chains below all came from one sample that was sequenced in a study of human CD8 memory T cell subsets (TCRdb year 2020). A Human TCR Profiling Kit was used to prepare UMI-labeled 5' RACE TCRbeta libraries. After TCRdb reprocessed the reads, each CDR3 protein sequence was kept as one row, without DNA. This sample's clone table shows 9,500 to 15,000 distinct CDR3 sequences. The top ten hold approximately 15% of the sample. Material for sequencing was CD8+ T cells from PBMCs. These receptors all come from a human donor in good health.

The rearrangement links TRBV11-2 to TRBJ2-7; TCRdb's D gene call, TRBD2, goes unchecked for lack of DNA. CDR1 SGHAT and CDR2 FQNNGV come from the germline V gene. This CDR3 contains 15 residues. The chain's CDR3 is CASSLWREGQGEQYF.

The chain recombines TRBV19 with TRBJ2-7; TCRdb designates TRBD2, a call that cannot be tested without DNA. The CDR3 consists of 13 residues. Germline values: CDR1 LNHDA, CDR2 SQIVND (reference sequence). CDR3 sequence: CASSMGLVYEQYF. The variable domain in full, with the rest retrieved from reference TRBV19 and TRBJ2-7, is DGGITQSPKYLFRKEGQNVTLSCEQNLNHDAMYWYRQDPGQGLRLIYYSQIVNDFQKGDIAEGYSVSREKKESFPLTVTSAQKNPTAFYLCASSMGLVYEQYFGPGTRLTVT.

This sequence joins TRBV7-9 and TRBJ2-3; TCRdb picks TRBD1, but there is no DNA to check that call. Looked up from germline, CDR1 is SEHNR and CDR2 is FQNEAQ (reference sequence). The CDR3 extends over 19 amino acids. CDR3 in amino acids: CASSLASSRTGESTDTQYF.

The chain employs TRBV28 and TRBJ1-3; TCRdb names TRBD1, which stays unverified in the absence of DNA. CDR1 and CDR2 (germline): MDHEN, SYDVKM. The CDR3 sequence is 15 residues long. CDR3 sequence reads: CASSIGTGAGNTIYF.

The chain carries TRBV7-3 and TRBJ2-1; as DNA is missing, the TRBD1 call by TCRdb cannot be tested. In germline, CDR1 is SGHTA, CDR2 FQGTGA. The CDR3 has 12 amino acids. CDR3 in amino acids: CASSSTANEQFF. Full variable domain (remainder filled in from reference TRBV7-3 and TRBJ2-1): GAGVSQTPSNKVTEKGKYVELRCDPISGHTALYWYRQSLGQGPEFLIYFQGTGAADDSGLPNDRFFAVRPEGSVSTLKIQRTERGDSAVYLCASSSTANEQFFGPGTRLTVL.

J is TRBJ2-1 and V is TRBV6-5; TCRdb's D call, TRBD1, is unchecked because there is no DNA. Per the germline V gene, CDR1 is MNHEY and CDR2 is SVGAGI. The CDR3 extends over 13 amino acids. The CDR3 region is CASSYGGINEQFF.

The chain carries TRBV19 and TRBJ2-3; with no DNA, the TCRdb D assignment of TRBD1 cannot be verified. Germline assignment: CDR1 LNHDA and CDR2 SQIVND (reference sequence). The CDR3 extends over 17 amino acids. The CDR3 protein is CASSIGAGGPNTDTQYF.

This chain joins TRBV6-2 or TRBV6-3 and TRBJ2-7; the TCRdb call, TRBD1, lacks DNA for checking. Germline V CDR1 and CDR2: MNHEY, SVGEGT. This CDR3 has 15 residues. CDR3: CASSYMAGPSYEQYF.

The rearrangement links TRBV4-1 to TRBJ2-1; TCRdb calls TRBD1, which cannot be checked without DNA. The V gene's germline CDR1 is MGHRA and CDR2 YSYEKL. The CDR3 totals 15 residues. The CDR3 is CASSQAQVSYNEQFF.

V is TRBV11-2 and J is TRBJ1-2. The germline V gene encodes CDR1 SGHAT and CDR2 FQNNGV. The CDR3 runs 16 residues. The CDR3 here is CASSLDWQQDNYGYTF. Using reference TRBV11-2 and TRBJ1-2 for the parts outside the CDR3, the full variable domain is EAGVAQSPRYKIIEKRQSVAFWCNPISGHATLYWYQQILGQGPKLLIQFQNNGVVDDSQLPKDRFSAERLKGVDSTLKIQPAKLEDSAVYLCASSLDWQQDNYGYTFGSGTRLTVV.

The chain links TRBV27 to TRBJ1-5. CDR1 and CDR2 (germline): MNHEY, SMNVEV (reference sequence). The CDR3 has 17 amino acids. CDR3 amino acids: CASSLFGEAYSNQPQHF.

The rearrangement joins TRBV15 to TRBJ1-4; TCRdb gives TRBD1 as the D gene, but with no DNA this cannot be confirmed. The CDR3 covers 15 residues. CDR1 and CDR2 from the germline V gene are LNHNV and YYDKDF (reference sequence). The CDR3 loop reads CATSRADRVSEKLFF.

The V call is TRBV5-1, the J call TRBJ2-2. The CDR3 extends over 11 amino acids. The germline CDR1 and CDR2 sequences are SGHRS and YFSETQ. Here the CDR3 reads CASSFPGELFF. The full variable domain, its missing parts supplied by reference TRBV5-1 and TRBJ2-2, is KAGVTQTPRYLIKTRGQQVTLSCSPISGHRSVSWYQQTPGQGLQFLFEYFSETQRNKGNFPGRFSGRQFSNSRSEMNVSTLELGDSALYLCASSFPGELFFGEGSRLTVL.

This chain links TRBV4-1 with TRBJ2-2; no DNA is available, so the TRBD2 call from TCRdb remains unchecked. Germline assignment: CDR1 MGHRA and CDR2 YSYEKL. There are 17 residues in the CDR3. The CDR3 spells CASSAGVAGENTGELFF.

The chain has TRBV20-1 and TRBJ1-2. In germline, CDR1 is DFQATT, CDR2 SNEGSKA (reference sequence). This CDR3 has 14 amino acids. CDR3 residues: CSARDWGTGYGYTF.

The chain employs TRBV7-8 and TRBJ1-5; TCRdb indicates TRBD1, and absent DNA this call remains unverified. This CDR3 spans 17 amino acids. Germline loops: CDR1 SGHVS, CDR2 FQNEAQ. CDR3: CASSLGGPWTPNQPQHF.

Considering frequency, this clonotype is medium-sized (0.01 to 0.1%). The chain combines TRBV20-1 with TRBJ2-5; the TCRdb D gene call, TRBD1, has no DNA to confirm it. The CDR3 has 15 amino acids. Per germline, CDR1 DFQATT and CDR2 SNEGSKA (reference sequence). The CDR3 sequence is CSARDRGLEGETQYF.

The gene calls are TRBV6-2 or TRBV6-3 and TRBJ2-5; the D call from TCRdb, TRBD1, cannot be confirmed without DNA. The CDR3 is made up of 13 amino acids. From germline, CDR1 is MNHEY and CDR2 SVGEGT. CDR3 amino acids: CASSGGLQETQYF.

CDR3 sequence: CASSHLSGGARYEQYF. The V gene is TRBV5-1, the J gene TRBJ2-7; the TCRdb D gene call, TRBD2, has no DNA to confirm it. In germline, CDR1 is SGHRS, CDR2 YFSETQ. The CDR3 runs 16 residues.

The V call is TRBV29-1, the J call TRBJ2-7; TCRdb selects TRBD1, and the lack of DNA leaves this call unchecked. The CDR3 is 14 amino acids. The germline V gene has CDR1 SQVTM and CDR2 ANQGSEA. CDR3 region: CSVTRKRGSYEQYF.

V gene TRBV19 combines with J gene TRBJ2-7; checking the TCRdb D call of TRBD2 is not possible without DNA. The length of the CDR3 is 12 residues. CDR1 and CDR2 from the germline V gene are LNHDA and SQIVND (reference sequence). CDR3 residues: CASQGGNYEQYF.

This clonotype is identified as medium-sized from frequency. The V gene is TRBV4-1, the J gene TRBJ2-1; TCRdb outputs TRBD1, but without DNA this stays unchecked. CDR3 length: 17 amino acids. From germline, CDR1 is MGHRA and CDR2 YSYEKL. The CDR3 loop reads CASSQEVGTGAYNEQFF.

The CDR3: CASSQDRGTSGVFYEQYF. The rearrangement joins TRBV4-3 to TRBJ2-7; TCRdb names TRBD2, which stays unverified in the absence of DNA. Looked up from germline, CDR1 is LGHNA and CDR2 is YSLEER. The CDR3 is 18 residues long.

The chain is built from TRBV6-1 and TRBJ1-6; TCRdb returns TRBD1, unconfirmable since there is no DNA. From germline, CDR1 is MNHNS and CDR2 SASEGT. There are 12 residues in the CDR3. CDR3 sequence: CASSESGWPLHF.

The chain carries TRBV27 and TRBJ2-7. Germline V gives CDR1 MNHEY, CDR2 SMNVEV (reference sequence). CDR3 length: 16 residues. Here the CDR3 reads CASSLLIGRNPYEQYF.

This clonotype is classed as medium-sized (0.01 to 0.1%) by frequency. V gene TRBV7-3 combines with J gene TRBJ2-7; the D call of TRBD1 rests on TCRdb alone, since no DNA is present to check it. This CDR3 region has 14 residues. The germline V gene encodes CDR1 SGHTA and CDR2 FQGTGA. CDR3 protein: CASSLTGGHHEQYF.

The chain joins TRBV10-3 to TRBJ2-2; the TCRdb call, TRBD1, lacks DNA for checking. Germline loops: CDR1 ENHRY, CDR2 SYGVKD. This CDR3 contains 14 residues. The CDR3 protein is CAIPRGTNTGELFF.

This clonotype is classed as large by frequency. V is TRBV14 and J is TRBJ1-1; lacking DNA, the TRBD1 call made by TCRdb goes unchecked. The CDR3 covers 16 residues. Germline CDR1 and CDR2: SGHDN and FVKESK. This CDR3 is CASSHSPGQGASEAFF.

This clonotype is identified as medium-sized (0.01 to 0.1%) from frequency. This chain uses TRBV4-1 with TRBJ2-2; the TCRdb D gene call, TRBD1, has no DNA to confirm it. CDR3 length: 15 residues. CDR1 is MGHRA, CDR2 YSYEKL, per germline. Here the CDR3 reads CASSPGTVHLGELFF.

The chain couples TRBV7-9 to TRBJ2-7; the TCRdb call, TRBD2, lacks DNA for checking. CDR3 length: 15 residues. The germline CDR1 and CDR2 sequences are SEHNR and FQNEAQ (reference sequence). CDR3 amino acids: CASSSPSGMPGEQYF.